One and the same sample provided the 12 T cell receptor beta chains below, sequenced in a study of CD8 T cells in ankylosing spondylitis. Each CDR3 protein gets one entry after TCRdb re-called the 5' RACE reads with MiXCR. The sample records nearly 250,000 distinct CDR3 sequences, roughly a third being singletons. Sequencing was performed on blood, either unsorted or a sorted T cell fraction (not recorded which). The receptors here all came from a male donor with ankylosing spondylitis or in good health (not recorded which).

The chain recombines TRBV12-3 or TRBV12-4 with TRBJ1-5; 7 nucleotides line up with TRBD1. CDR3 size: 15 residues. With V trimmed by 5 bases and J by 4 bases, 8 bases remained unmatched. CDR3 region: CASSPTGQKNQPQHF. The CDR3 DNA sequence: TGTGCCAGCAGTCCCACGGGACAGAAAAATCAGCCCCAGCATTTT.

This clonotype appeared many times. The V and J genes are TRBV20-1 and TRBJ2-1; D remains ambiguous. V shed 1 base and J shed 5 bases, with 15 bases lying between them. The CDR3 loop spans 15 amino acids. Per the germline V gene, CDR1 is DFQATT and CDR2 is SNEGSKA (reference sequence). The CDR3: CSARVSLGIHNEQFF. The CDR3 DNA is TGCAGTGCTAGAGTTTCCCTTGGGATCCACAATGAGCAGTTCTTC.

This clonotype was observed a few times. The chain joins TRBV15 to TRBJ2-7; D remains unclear. The CDR3 is made up of 13 amino acids. Germline values: CDR1 LNHNV, CDR2 YYDKDF (reference sequence). V lost 8 bases and J 7 bases, leaving 18 bases between the germline ends. The CDR3 region has the DNA TGTGCCACCTCCATGGCAAGTTTGGGGGAGCAGTACTTC. Encoded protein: CATSMASLGEQYF.

This clonotype has a handful of counts. The chain uses TRBV6-5 and TRBJ1-2, with D hard to call. Per germline, CDR1 MNHEY and CDR2 SVGAGI. The CDR3 is 13 residues long. V was clipped by 0 bases and J by 4 bases, with 6 bases between them. This chain's CDR3 is CASSYSHSYGYTF. The CDR3 DNA follows: TGTGCCAGCAGTTACTCCCACAGCTATGGCTACACCTTC.

This chain uses TRBV20-1 with TRBJ2-2; D may be TRBD2 (6 bases). Deletions cut 3 bases from V and 4 bases from J, with 9 bases between. This CDR3 is 13 amino acids long. The V gene's germline CDR1 is DFQATT and CDR2 SNEGSKA (reference sequence). The CDR3 coding sequence is TGCAGTGCTAGGGGCGGGGCCACCGGGGAGCTGTTTTTT. Translation: CSARGGATGELFF.

This clonotype was seen more than once but under ten times. The genes are TRBV20-1 and TRBJ2-3; 8 bases fit TRBD2. This CDR3 spans 17 amino acids. Germline loops: CDR1 DFQATT, CDR2 SNEGSKA (reference sequence). With 3 bases clipped from V and 0 bases from J, the junction kept 11 bases outside the gene matches. The CDR3 DNA reads TGCAGTGCTAGTACTCGCGGGGGGAAGTCTAGCACAGATACGCAGTATTTT. This translates into CSASTRGGKSSTDTQYF.

This clonotype came up a few times. The chain combines TRBV6-4 with TRBJ2-3; 8 nucleotides align to TRBD1. V shed 0 bases, J shed 4 bases, and the junction held 6 bases outside the gene matches. This CDR3 is built from 16 residues. Per germline, CDR1 MRHNA and CDR2 SNTAGT. DNA for the CDR3: TGTGCCAGCAGTGACTCACCAGGGGGCAGCGCAGATACGCAGTATTTT. It is translated as CASSDSPGGSADTQYF.

This clonotype showed up just a few times. The V call is TRBV12-3 or TRBV12-4, the J call TRBJ2-1; 13 bases align to TRBD2. V shed 4 bases, J shed 8 bases, and the junction held 2 bases outside the gene matches. The CDR3 length is 14 residues. CDR3 nucleotide sequence: TGTGCCAGCAGTTCGGGACTAGCGGGGTATGAGCAGTTCTTC. It is translated as CASSSGLAGYEQFF.

This clonotype was recorded a few times. The CDR3 DNA is TGCAGTGCTAGAGTCCCAGGGGCAGATACGCAGTATTTT. Translating it yields CSARVPGADTQYF. This chain joins TRBV20-1 and TRBJ2-3; a possible D gene is TRBD1 (6 bases). This CDR3 region has 13 residues. Trimming cost V 1 base and J 4 bases, with 9 bases left between them. Germline CDR1 reads DFQATT; CDR2 reads SNEGSKA (reference sequence).

The chain is built from TRBV12-3 or TRBV12-4 and TRBJ1-2; 8 positions agree with TRBD1. The CDR3 runs 17 residues. The trim removed 6 bases at V and 4 bases at J, leaving 16 bases unmatched. This CDR3 is CASSEFGIGQGGYGYTF. CDR3 DNA sequence: TGTGCCAGCAGCGAATTTGGTATAGGACAGGGTGGCTATGGCTACACCTTC.

This chain connects TRBV10-2 to TRBJ2-1, with TRBD2 identical over 16 bases. Germline CDR1 WSHSY, CDR2 SAAADI. The CDR3 spans 17 residues. Unmatched junction bases numbered 6, after V lost 0 bases and J lost 10 bases. CDR3: CASSESGLAGGLIEQFF. The DNA of the CDR3 is TGCGCCAGCAGTGAGTCGGGACTAGCGGGGGGGCTAATCGAGCAGTTCTTC.

Only a few counts were recorded for this clonotype. The V gene is TRBV7-6, the J gene TRBJ2-1; 9 nucleotides align to TRBD2. The CDR3 has 16 residues. Germline loops: CDR1 SGHVS, CDR2 FNYEAQ. V dropped 7 bases and J dropped 8; count of bases not matched to a gene: 15. CDR3 sequence reads: CASTQRASGILHEQFF. The DNA of the CDR3 is TGTGCCAGCACTCAGCGGGCTAGCGGGATCCTACATGAGCAGTTCTTC.